The subject of this entry is one TCR beta chain. The antigen is unknown. Caucasian adults residing in Nashville, Tennessee made up all the donors. The CDR3 has 20 amino acids. Losses at the gene ends were 3 bases for V and 0 bases for J; bases not matched to a gene: 11. The germline V gene encodes CDR1 SGHVS and CDR2 FQNEAQ. This specimen comes from a study of shared clonotypes between healthy human individuals. As for the study in general: The cohort had two women and three men, ages 18 to 49. The plates for each donor numbered three CD4 naive, three CD4 memory, two CD8 naive and one CD8 memory. Study findings and constraints: A reduction in generation probabilities was seen for non-shared clonotypes relative to those shared by all four donors.

Sequencing used immunoSEQ multiplex PCR; TCRdb keeps in-frame clones, though not all of them. The sample lists over a million clones; roughly 70% were seen once. Sample: memory CD4+ T cells sorted from blood. Subset here: CD45RA-negative fraction. The chain is built from TRBV7-8 and TRBJ2-2, with 12 positions matching TRBD2. The TCR sequence derives from a man aged 18 to 30 in good health. The CDR3 DNA reads TGTGCCAGCAGCTTCAGGGCTAGCGGGGGGGCTGGTGCGAACACCGGGGAGCTGTTTTTT. It encodes CASSFRASGGAGANTGELFF. Filled out from reference TRBV7-8 and TRBJ2-2, the complete variable domain reads GAGVSQSPRYKVAKRGQDVALRCDPISGHVSLFWYQQALGQGPEFLTYFQNEAQLDKSGLPSDRFFAERPEGSVSTLKIQRTQQEDSAVYLCASSFRASGGAGANTGELFFGEGSRLTVL.